This is a list of T cell receptor beta chains from one sample in a study of blood T cell repertoires in COVID-19. Sequenced by immunoSEQ multiplex PCR; TCRdb stores in-frame clones only, minus some. The data show about 370,000 clones, more than 80% seen once. Sequenced material: PBMCs or T cells enriched from blood (not recorded which). These receptors all stem from a man younger than 35 who had recovered from COVID-19. CDR3s include the opening cysteine and the closing phenylalanine or tryptophan. Fields, in order: clone size, D gene, V gene, J gene, CDR3 protein, CDR3 DNA. A D gene is named only where the DNA matches it firmly. Clone sizes are given selectively: once, few, many, or a class where the clone is expanded.

clone size: NA; D gene: TRBD1; V gene: TRBV18; J gene: TRBJ2-3; CDR3 protein: CASSKTGKTDTQYF; CDR3 DNA: TGTGCCAGCTCAAAGACAGGGAAGACAGATACGCAGTATTTT
clone size: NA; D gene: NA; V gene: TRBV4-1; J gene: TRBJ2-1; CDR3 protein: CASSQDYGGDNEQFF; CDR3 DNA: TGCGCCAGCAGCCAAGATTATGGAGGGGACAATGAGCAGTTCTTC
clone size: NA; D gene: NA; V gene: TRBV4-2; J gene: TRBJ1-5; CDR3 protein: CASSQGPGGDSNQPQHF; CDR3 DNA: TGTGCCAGCAGCCAAGGGCCGGGGGGGGATAGCAATCAGCCCCAGCATTTT
clone size: once; D gene: NA; V gene: TRBV3-1/TRBV3-2; J gene: TRBJ1-4; CDR3 protein: CASSQVLIADEKLFF; CDR3 DNA: TGTGCCAGCAGCCAAGTTCTCATTGCGGATGAAAAACTGTTTTTT
clone size: once; D gene: NA; V gene: TRBV7-6; J gene: TRBJ1-6; CDR3 protein: CASSLEGNSPLHF; CDR3 DNA: TGTGCCAGCAGCTTGGAGGGAAATTCACCCCTCCACTTT
clone size: NA; D gene: NA; V gene: TRBV28; J gene: TRBJ1-6; CDR3 protein: CASSPGTPDSPLHF; CDR3 DNA: TGTGCCAGCAGCCCCGGGACACCGGATTCACCCCTCCACTTT
clone size: NA; D gene: NA; V gene: TRBV9; J gene: TRBJ1-1; CDR3 protein: CASSVSGVIMNTEAFF; CDR3 DNA: TGTGCCAGCAGCGTATCAGGGGTCATAATGAACACTGAAGCTTTCTTT
clone size: NA; D gene: NA; V gene: TRBV19; J gene: TRBJ2-1; CDR3 protein: CASSPIQESTYNEQFF; CDR3 DNA: TGTGCCAGTAGTCCCATACAGGAATCCACCTACAATGAGCAGTTCTTC
clone size: NA; D gene: NA; V gene: TRBV10-1; J gene: TRBJ2-7; CDR3 protein: CASSEGSTGTYEQYF; CDR3 DNA: TGCGCCAGCAGTGAGGGGTCGACAGGAACCTACGAGCAGTACTTC
clone size: NA; D gene: TRBD2; V gene: TRBV28; J gene: TRBJ2-7; CDR3 protein: CASNPYPSGTLSYEQYF; CDR3 DNA: TGTGCCAGCAACCCCTACCCGAGCGGGACTCTTTCCTACGAGCAGTACTTC
clone size: NA; D gene: NA; V gene: TRBV28; J gene: TRBJ1-5; CDR3 protein: CASSFWGRANSNQPQHF; CDR3 DNA: TGTGCCAGCAGTTTTTGGGGCAGGGCAAATAGCAATCAGCCCCAGCATTTT
clone size: NA; D gene: TRBD1; V gene: TRBV6-2/TRBV6-3; J gene: TRBJ1-5; CDR3 protein: CASSLTGTNQPQHF; CDR3 DNA: TGTGCCAGCAGTCTGACAGGGACGAATCAGCCCCAGCATTTT
clone size: NA; D gene: TRBD2; V gene: TRBV5-4; J gene: TRBJ2-3; CDR3 protein: CASSLGGTSGRDTQYF; CDR3 DNA: TGTGCCAGCAGCTTGGGGGGGACTAGCGGGAGAGATACGCAGTATTTT
clone size: NA; D gene: NA; V gene: TRBV6-1; J gene: TRBJ1-6; CDR3 protein: CASSEGQMERPNSPLHF; CDR3 DNA: TGTGCCAGCAGTGAAGGTCAGATGGAGAGGCCTAATTCACCCCTCCACTTT
clone size: once; D gene: NA; V gene: TRBV4-1; J gene: TRBJ2-1; CDR3 protein: CASSHSGGRYNEQFF; CDR3 DNA: TGCGCCAGCAGCCACTCAGGGGGGCGTTACAATGAGCAGTTCTTC
clone size: NA; D gene: NA; V gene: TRBV14; J gene: TRBJ2-1; CDR3 protein: CASSGLADNEQFF; CDR3 DNA: TGTGCCAGCAGCGGGCTAGCAGACAATGAGCAGTTCTTC
clone size: NA; D gene: TRBD1; V gene: TRBV28; J gene: TRBJ2-3; CDR3 protein: CASRIQGPDTQYF; CDR3 DNA: TGTGCCAGCAGGATACAGGGGCCAGATACGCAGTATTTT
clone size: NA; D gene: TRBD2; V gene: TRBV7-7; J gene: TRBJ2-1; CDR3 protein: CASSRTAGGDYNEQFF; CDR3 DNA: TGTGCCAGCAGCCGTACGGCGGGGGGAGACTACAATGAGCAGTTCTTC
clone size: once; D gene: NA; V gene: TRBV3-1/TRBV3-2; J gene: TRBJ1-1; CDR3 protein: CASSQPRATEAFF; CDR3 DNA: TGTGCCAGCAGCCAACCCAGGGCCACTGAAGCTTTCTTT
clone size: NA; D gene: NA; V gene: TRBV7-8; J gene: TRBJ2-7; CDR3 protein: CASSLSAGPSYEQYF; CDR3 DNA: TGTGCCAGCAGCTTATCGGCGGGGCCCTCGTACGAGCAGTACTTC
clone size: NA; D gene: TRBD1; V gene: TRBV27; J gene: TRBJ1-2; CDR3 protein: CASSLSLTGGEGYTF; CDR3 DNA: TGTGCCAGCAGTTTATCCCTGACAGGGGGTGAAGGCTACACCTTC
clone size: NA; D gene: NA; V gene: TRBV7-2; J gene: TRBJ2-5; CDR3 protein: CASRGALEETQYF; CDR3 DNA: TGTGCCAGCAGGGGGGCCCTGGAGGAGACCCAGTACTTC
clone size: NA; D gene: NA; V gene: TRBV15; J gene: TRBJ1-3; CDR3 protein: CATSFSGNTIYF; CDR3 DNA: TGTGCCACCAGTTTCAGTGGAAACACCATATATTTT
clone size: NA; D gene: TRBD2; V gene: TRBV18; J gene: TRBJ2-1; CDR3 protein: CASSPPWEGHEQFF; CDR3 DNA: TGTGCCAGCTCACCACCCTGGGAGGGCCATGAGCAGTTCTTC
clone size: NA; D gene: TRBD2; V gene: TRBV5-4; J gene: TRBJ2-1; CDR3 protein: CASSSLAGLNNEQFF; CDR3 DNA: TGTGCCAGCAGCTCCTTAGCGGGACTGAACAATGAGCAGTTCTTC
clone size: NA; D gene: NA; V gene: TRBV6-5; J gene: TRBJ2-7; CDR3 protein: CASTELSYEQYF; CDR3 DNA: TGTGCCAGCACGGAGCTCTCCTACGAGCAGTACTTC
clone size: NA; D gene: NA; V gene: TRBV6-5; J gene: TRBJ2-3; CDR3 protein: CASSYSLISTDTQYF; CDR3 DNA: TGTGCCAGCAGTTACTCGCTAATTAGCACAGATACGCAGTATTTT
clone size: NA; D gene: NA; V gene: TRBV2; J gene: TRBJ1-2; CDR3 protein: CASSEQYNYGYTF; CDR3 DNA: TGTGCCAGCAGTGAACAGTATAACTATGGCTACACCTTC
clone size: NA; D gene: NA; V gene: TRBV19; J gene: TRBJ2-1; CDR3 protein: CASSIDGLGGITNEQFF; CDR3 DNA: TGTGCCAGTAGTATAGATGGACTCGGCGGGATTACCAATGAGCAGTTCTTC
clone size: NA; D gene: NA; V gene: TRBV5-1; J gene: TRBJ1-6; CDR3 protein: CASSLSQGNNSPLHF; CDR3 DNA: TGCGCCAGCAGCTTGTCTCAGGGGAATAATTCACCCCTCCACTTT
clone size: NA; D gene: TRBD1; V gene: TRBV2; J gene: TRBJ1-2; CDR3 protein: CASSENRGFNGYTF; CDR3 DNA: TGTGCCAGCAGTGAGAACAGGGGATTTAATGGCTACACCTTC
clone size: NA; D gene: TRBD1; V gene: TRBV7-2; J gene: TRBJ2-7; CDR3 protein: CASSGDSYEQYF; CDR3 DNA: TGTGCCAGCAGCGGGGACAGCTACGAGCAGTACTTC
clone size: NA; D gene: TRBD2; V gene: TRBV5-1; J gene: TRBJ2-3; CDR3 protein: CASSLALAGGPDTQYF; CDR3 DNA: TGCGCCAGCAGCTTGGCGCTAGCGGGAGGACCAGATACGCAGTATTTT
clone size: NA; D gene: NA; V gene: TRBV19; J gene: TRBJ1-2; CDR3 protein: CASSIQTGTTNYGYTF; CDR3 DNA: TGTGCCAGTAGTATTCAAACAGGGACGACTAACTATGGCTACACCTTC
clone size: NA; D gene: TRBD1; V gene: TRBV4-1; J gene: TRBJ1-3; CDR3 protein: CASSQPGQVNSGNTIYF; CDR3 DNA: TGCGCCAGCAGCCAACCGGGACAGGTCAACTCTGGAAACACCATATATTTT
clone size: NA; D gene: NA; V gene: TRBV28; J gene: TRBJ2-7; CDR3 protein: CASSPPISQGEQYF; CDR3 DNA: TGTGCCAGCAGTCCTCCTATTAGCCAGGGAGAGCAGTACTTC
clone size: NA; D gene: NA; V gene: TRBV5-1; J gene: TRBJ1-2; CDR3 protein: CASSAGQYYGYTF; CDR3 DNA: TGCGCCAGCAGCGCTGGACAGTACTATGGCTACACCTTC
clone size: NA; D gene: NA; V gene: TRBV10-3; J gene: TRBJ2-1; CDR3 protein: CAISESRDSGQFF; CDR3 DNA: TGTGCCATCAGTGAGTCGAGGGACTCCGGACAGTTCTTC
clone size: NA; D gene: TRBD2; V gene: TRBV28; J gene: TRBJ2-1; CDR3 protein: CASSPNLGLAGGGQQFF; CDR3 DNA: TGTGCCAGCAGTCCCAACCTCGGACTAGCGGGAGGGGGGCAGCAGTTCTTC
clone size: NA; D gene: NA; V gene: TRBV6-5; J gene: TRBJ2-7; CDR3 protein: CASSYNLREQYF; CDR3 DNA: TGTGCCAGCAGTTACAATCTACGAGAGCAGTACTTC
clone size: NA; D gene: TRBD1; V gene: TRBV6-5; J gene: TRBJ1-5; CDR3 protein: CASSLGQGGAQPQHF; CDR3 DNA: TGTGCCAGCAGTTTGGGACAGGGTGGGGCTCAGCCCCAGCATTTT
clone size: NA; D gene: TRBD1; V gene: TRBV3-1/TRBV3-2; J gene: TRBJ1-1; CDR3 protein: CASSQDGQGAGTEAFF; CDR3 DNA: TGTGCCAGCAGCCAAGATGGACAGGGGGCTGGCACTGAAGCTTTCTTT
clone size: NA; D gene: NA; V gene: TRBV3-1/TRBV3-2; J gene: TRBJ2-1; CDR3 protein: CASSQSINEQFF; CDR3 DNA: TGTGCCAGCAGCCAGAGCATCAATGAGCAGTTCTTC
clone size: NA; D gene: TRBD1; V gene: TRBV28; J gene: TRBJ1-1; CDR3 protein: CASRNTGVAGEAFF; CDR3 DNA: TGTGCCAGCAGAAACACAGGGGTCGCCGGTGAAGCTTTCTTT
clone size: NA; D gene: NA; V gene: TRBV12-3/TRBV12-4; J gene: TRBJ2-7; CDR3 protein: CASSWTPYEQYF; CDR3 DNA: TGTGCCAGCAGTTGGACTCCCTACGAGCAGTACTTC
clone size: NA; D gene: NA; V gene: TRBV27; J gene: TRBJ2-1; CDR3 protein: CASSYRNEQFF; CDR3 DNA: TGTGCCAGCAGTTATCGCAATGAGCAGTTCTTC
clone size: NA; D gene: TRBD1; V gene: TRBV10-3; J gene: TRBJ1-1; CDR3 protein: CAISERTGNTEAFF; CDR3 DNA: TGTGCCATCAGTGAAAGGACAGGGAACACTGAAGCTTTCTTT
clone size: NA; D gene: TRBD1; V gene: TRBV12-3/TRBV12-4; J gene: TRBJ1-4; CDR3 protein: CASGDRGREKLFF; CDR3 DNA: TGTGCCAGCGGTGACAGGGGGCGCGAAAAACTGTTTTTT